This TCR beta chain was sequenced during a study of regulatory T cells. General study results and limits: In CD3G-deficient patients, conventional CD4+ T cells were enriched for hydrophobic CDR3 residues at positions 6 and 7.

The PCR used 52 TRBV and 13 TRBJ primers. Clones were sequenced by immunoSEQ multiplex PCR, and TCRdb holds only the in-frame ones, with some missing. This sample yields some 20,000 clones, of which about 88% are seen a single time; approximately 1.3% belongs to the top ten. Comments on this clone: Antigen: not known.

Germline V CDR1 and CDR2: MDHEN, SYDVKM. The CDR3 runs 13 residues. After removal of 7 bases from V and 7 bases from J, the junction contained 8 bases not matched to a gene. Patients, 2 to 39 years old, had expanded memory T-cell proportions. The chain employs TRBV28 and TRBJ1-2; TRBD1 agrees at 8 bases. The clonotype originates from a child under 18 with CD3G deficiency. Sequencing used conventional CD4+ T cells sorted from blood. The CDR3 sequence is CASIGQGDGGYTF. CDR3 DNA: TGTGCCAGCATAGGACAGGGTGACGGTGGCTACACCTTC.